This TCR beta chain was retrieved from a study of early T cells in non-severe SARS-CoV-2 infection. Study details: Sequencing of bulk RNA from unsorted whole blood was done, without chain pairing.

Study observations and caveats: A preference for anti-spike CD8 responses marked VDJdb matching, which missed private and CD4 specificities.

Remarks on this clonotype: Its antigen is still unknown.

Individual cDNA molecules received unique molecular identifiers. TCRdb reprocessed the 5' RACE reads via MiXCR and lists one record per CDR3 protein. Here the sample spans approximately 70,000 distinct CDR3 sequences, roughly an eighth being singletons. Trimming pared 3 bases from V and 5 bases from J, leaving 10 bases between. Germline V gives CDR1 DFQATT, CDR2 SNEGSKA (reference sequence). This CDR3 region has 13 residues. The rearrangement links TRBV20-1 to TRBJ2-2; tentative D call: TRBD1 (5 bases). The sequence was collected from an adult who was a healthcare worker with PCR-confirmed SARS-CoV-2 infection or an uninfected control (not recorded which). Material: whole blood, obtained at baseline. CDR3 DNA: TGCAGTGCTAGGGACACGACTACCGGGGAGCTGTTTTTT. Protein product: CSARDTTTGELFF.